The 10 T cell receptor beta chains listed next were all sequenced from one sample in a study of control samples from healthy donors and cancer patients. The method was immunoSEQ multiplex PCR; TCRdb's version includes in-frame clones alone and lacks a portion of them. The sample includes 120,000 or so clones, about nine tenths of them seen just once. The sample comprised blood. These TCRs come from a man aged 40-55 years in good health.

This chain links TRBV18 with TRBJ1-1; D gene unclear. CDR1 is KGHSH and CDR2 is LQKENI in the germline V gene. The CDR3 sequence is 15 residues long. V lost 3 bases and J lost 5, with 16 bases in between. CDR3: CASSPAGGVGTEAFF. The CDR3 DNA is TGTGCCAGCTCACCCGCAGGTGGGGTGGGGACTGAAGCTTTCTTT.

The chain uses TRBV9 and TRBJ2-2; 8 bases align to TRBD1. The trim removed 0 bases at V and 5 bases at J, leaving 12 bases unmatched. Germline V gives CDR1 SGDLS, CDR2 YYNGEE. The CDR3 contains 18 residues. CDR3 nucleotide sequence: TGTGCCAGCAGCGTAGAGTTTGCTTGGACAGGGTCAACCGGGGAGCTGTTTTTT. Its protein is CASSVEFAWTGSTGELFF.

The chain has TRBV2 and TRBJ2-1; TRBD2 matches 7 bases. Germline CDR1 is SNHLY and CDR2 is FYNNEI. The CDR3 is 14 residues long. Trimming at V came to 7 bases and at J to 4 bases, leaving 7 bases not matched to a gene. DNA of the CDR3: TGTGCCAGCACGCTAGCGGCTTCATACAATGAGCAGTTCTTC. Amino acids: CASTLAASYNEQFF. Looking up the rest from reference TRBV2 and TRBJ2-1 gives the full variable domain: EPEVTQTPSHQVTQMGQEVILRCVPISNHLYFYWYRQILGQKVEFLVSFYNNEISEKSEIFDDQFSVERPDGSNFTLKIRSTKLEDSAMYFCASTLAASYNEQFFGPGTRLTVL.

The DNA for the CDR3 is TGTGCCATCAGGGGACAGAGCTCTGGAAACACCATATATTTT. Translating it yields CAIRGQSSGNTIYF. The chain carries TRBV10-3 and TRBJ1-3; 7 nucleotides line up with TRBD1. The CDR3 length is 14 residues. CDR1 is ENHRY, CDR2 SYGVKD, per germline. Trimming removed 6 bases from V and 0 bases from J; junction bases left unmatched: 2.

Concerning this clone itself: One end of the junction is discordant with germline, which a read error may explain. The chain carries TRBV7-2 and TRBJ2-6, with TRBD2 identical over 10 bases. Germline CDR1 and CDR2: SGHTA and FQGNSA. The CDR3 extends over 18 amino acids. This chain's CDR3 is CASSLAGGRFSGANVLTF. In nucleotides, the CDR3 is TGTGCCAGCAGTTTAGCGGGGGGTCGATTCTCTGGGGCCAACGTCCTGACTTTC.

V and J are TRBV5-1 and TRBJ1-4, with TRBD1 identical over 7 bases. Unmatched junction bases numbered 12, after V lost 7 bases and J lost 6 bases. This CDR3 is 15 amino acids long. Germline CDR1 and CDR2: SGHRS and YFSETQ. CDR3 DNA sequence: TGCGCCAGCGGACCCACGGGACAGCCGTATGAAAAACTGTTTTTT. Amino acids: CASGPTGQPYEKLFF.

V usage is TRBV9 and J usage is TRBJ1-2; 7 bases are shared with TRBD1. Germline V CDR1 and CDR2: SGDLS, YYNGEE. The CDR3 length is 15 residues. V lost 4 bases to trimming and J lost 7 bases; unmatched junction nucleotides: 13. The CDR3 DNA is TGTGCCAGCAGCCCCCATGGGACAGAGCCCCGTGGCTACACCTTC. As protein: CASSPHGTEPRGYTF.

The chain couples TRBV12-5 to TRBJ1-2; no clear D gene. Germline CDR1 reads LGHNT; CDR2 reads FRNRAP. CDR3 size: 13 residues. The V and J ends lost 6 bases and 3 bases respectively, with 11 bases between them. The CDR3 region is CASGTGLDYGYTF. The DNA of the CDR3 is TGTGCTAGTGGGACGGGGTTAGACTATGGCTACACCTTC.

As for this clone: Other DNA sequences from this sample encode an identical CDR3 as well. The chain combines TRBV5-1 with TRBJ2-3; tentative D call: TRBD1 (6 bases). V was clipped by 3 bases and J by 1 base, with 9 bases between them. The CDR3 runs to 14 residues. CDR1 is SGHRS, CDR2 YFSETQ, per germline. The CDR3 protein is CASSSRGGTDTQYF. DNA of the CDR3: TGCGCCAGCAGCTCCAGGGGAGGCACAGATACGCAGTATTTT.

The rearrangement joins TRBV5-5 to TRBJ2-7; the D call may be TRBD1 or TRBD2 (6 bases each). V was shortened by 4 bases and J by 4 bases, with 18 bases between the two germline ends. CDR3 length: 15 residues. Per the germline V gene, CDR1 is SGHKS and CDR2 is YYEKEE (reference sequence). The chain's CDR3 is CASSGRWGAQYEQYF. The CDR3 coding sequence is TGTGCCAGCAGCGGCCGGTGGGGGGCTCAGTACGAGCAGTACTTC. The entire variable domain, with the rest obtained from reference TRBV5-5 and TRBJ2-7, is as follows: DAGVTQSPTHLIKTRGQQVTLRCSPISGHKSVSWYQQVLGQGPQFIFQYYEKEERGRGNFPDRFSARQFPNYSSELNVNALLLGDSALYLCASSGRWGAQYEQYFGPGTRLTVT.